The source of this T cell receptor beta chain is a study of shared clonotypes between healthy human individuals. The V gene's germline CDR1 is SGHTA and CDR2 FQGNSA. V lost 2 bases and J lost 2, with 12 bases in between. The CDR3 totals 15 residues. Assay used: immunoSEQ multiplex PCR; TCRdb lists only in-frame clones, some missing. The sample consists of millions of clones, more than 80% of them appearing once. Source material: naive CD4+ T cells sorted from blood. Subset described: CD45RA+ positively selected. The clonotype originates from a young man in good health. The rearrangement uses TRBV7-2 and TRBJ2-5, with D perhaps TRBD1 (5 bases). The chain's CDR3 is CASSLLGDFQETQYF. The CDR3 region has the DNA TGTGCCAGCAGCTTATTAGGGGATTTTCAAGAGACCCAGTACTTC.